This is a list of T cell receptor beta chains from one sample in a study of cytomegalovirus exposure and HLA in healthy donors. The repertoire was sequenced with immunoSEQ multiplex PCR; TCRdb's copy has only in-frame clones and lacks some. The table lists 110,000 to 150,000 clones, about 10% of them singletons. The sequencing input was PBMCs. These receptors came from a man aged 50 to 59 in good health and CMV-seronegative. Both conserved end residues are part of each CDR3.

>TRBJ2-6|TRBV19
CASSLRTGNSGANVLTF
>NA|TRBV7-8
CASRRDRGLSWPYEQYF
>TRBJ1-4|TRBV5-6
CASSPGTGQTNEKLFF
>TRBJ1-1|TRBV2
CASSERDRDSGGEAFF
>TRBJ1-6|TRBV7-6
CASSPTGAGNSPLHF
>TRBJ2-1|TRBV9
CASSVDSGVSSYNEQFF
>TRBJ2-3|TRBV5-4
CASSPGIAGTDTQYF
>TRBJ2-7|TRBV5-5
CASSLWTGGYEGYEQYF
>TRBJ2-5|TRBV18
CASSPGQGETQYF
>TRBJ2-3|TRBV4-1
CASRSRPSLTDTQYF
>TRBJ2-3|TRBV5-4
CASTLRSASGRAGTDTQYF
>TRBJ1-3|TRBV6-5
CASSFMSSGNTIYF
>TRBJ1-1|TRBV7-6
CASSRGMNTEAFF
>TRBJ1-3|TRBV28
CASSQYGQSKRNTIYF
>TRBJ2-1|TRBV9
CASSVRLAENNEQFF
>TRBJ1-1|TRBV7-3
CASSPTGGQGKAFF
>TRBJ1-3|TRBV7-8
CASSLGVSGNTIYF
>TRBJ2-3|TRBV11-3
CASSLRSGGDDTQYF
>NA|TRBV2
CASSVDYEQYF
>TRBJ1-1|TRBV6-6
CASSYSPDRGTEAFF
>TRBJ2-3|TRBV15
CATSRPGRSSGRFTDTQYF
>TRBJ2-1|TRBV2
CASSLANNEQFF
>TRBJ2-1|TRBV19
CASTAGQGIYNEQFF
>TRBJ2-1|TRBV29-1
CSDDGDNEQFF
>TRBJ2-2|TRBV9
CASSALQLSGLANTGELFF
>TRBJ1-2|TRBV13
CASRSGRGLGGYTF
>TRBJ1-3|TRBV28
CASSGRARSGNTIYF
>TRBJ1-1|TRBV9
CASSVQPRGTEAFF
>TRBJ2-1|TRBV7-8
CASSTRPGQSHNEQFF
>TRBJ1-2|TRBV19
CASSAGLYGYTF
>TRBJ2-1|TRBV6-6
CASTSRQGDEQFF
>TRBJ1-2|TRBV7-9
CASSFNRGGNYGYTF
>TRBJ2-3|TRBV7-3
CASSSRTGTGGGLDTQYF
>TRBJ2-2|TRBV28
CASTTGSNTGELFF
>TRBJ2-7|TRBV30
CAWKGGGLYEQYF
>TRBJ2-5|TRBV27
CASSLSSGRAEETQYF
>TRBJ2-1|TRBV7-3
CASSLETGVGNEQFF
>TRBJ1-1|TRBV7-6
CASRWTGNTEAFF
>TRBJ1-6|TRBV7-9
CASSYLLEGVDSPLHF
>TRBJ2-2|TRBV14
CASSQDRSGELFF
>TRBJ1-6|TRBV6-1
CASSEVPPGGSSYNSPLHF
>TRBJ1-5|TRBV27
CASSPEEYQPQHF
>TRBJ1-2|TRBV18
CASSPPEGGYGYTF
>TRBJ1-4|TRBV5-1
CASSLDQGNEKLFF
>TRBJ2-1|TRBV29-1
CSVEGGFRGSSYNEQFF
>TRBJ1-6|TRBV18
CASSPSTGTNSPLHF
>TRBJ2-1|TRBV14
CASSPRLGGNEQFF
>TRBJ2-5|TRBV7-2
CASSLEGAGSTQYF